Listed here are 10 T cell receptor beta chains from one sample, sequenced in a study of beta chain features in type 1 diabetes. Study-level results: Across all four CD4+ subsets, people with type 1 diabetes showed modestly shorter TCRB CDR3s.

Their antigens are not known. Expressed TCRB transcripts were sequenced, since all the RNA that had been isolated was reverse transcribed. Assay: immunoSEQ multiplex PCR; the TCRdb copy retains only in-frame clones and omits some. The table records roughly 730,000 clones, about an eighth of them present only once. Sequencing used naive CD4+ T cells from blood. Receptors originate from a man younger than 35 with type 1 diabetes.

This clone was counted a few times. This chain connects TRBV29-1 to TRBJ2-6; 7 nucleotides line up with TRBD1. Germline V gene sequence: CDR1 SQVTM, CDR2 ANQGSEA. V was clipped by 5 bases and J by 4 bases; unmatched bases: 8. The CDR3 runs to 15 residues. The CDR3 nucleotides read TGCAGCGTTCGCCCCGGGACAGCCGGGGCCAACGTCCTGACTTTC. Amino acid sequence: CSVRPGTAGANVLTF.

The chain couples TRBV11-2 to TRBJ2-7; 7 positions agree with TRBD1. V was clipped by 7 bases and J by 6 bases; unmatched bases: 6. In germline, CDR1 is SGHAT, CDR2 FQNNGV. CDR3 length: 12 residues. Here the CDR3 DNA reads TGTGCCAGCACCGTCGACAGGGCCGAGCAGTACTTC. Its translation: CASTVDRAEQYF.

The chain joins TRBV4-2 to TRBJ1-5; 9 bases align to TRBD1. The CDR3 covers 19 residues. V lost 1 base, J lost 0 bases, and 10 bases stayed unmatched. The germline V gene has CDR1 LGHNA and CDR2 YNFKEQ. The CDR3 nucleotides are TGTGCCAGCAGCCAAGTAGGGGACAGGGACCTCTATAGCAATCAGCCCCAGCATTTT. Amino acid sequence: CASSQVGDRDLYSNQPQHF.

This clone was found a few times. Other DNA sequences in the sample encode the same CDR3. V is TRBV28 and J is TRBJ2-7; D uncertain. This CDR3 comprises 12 residues. V was cut by 2 bases and J by 2 bases, with 4 bases left in between. Germline V CDR1 and CDR2: MDHEN, SYDVKM. Written as DNA, the CDR3 is TGTGCCAGCAGTTTACTCACCTACGAGCAGTACTTC. Amino acid sequence: CASSLLTYEQYF. Full variable domain (remainder filled in from reference TRBV28 and TRBJ2-7): DVKVTQSSRYLVKRTGEKVFLECVQDMDHENMFWYRQDPGLGLRLIYFSYDVKMKEKGDIPEGYSVSREKKERFSLILESASTNQTSMYLCASSLLTYEQYFGPGTRLTVT.

This chain links TRBV29-1 with TRBJ1-5; D remains unclear. The CDR3 has 15 residues. The germline CDR1 and CDR2 sequences are SQVTM and ANQGSEA. The germline V and J ends were trimmed by 4 bases and 2 bases, with 15 bases remaining between them. CDR3 protein: CSVADGFLGNQPQHF. CDR3 sequence (DNA): TGCAGCGTTGCCGATGGGTTTTTGGGCAATCAGCCCCAGCATTTT. The whole variable domain, remainder taken from reference TRBV29-1 and TRBJ1-5, is SAVISQKPSRDICQRGTSLTIQCQVDSQVTMMFWYRQQPGQSLTLIATANQGSEATYESGFVIDKFPISRPNLTFSTLTVSNMSPEDSSIYLCSVADGFLGNQPQHFGDGTRLSIL.

V and J are TRBV15 and TRBJ2-5; 7 nucleotides line up with TRBD2. Germline lookup yields CDR1 LNHNV and CDR2 YYDKDF (reference sequence). V dropped 2 bases and J dropped 2; count of bases not matched to a gene: 8. The CDR3 loop spans 16 amino acids. The DNA of the CDR3 is TGTGCCACCAGCAGATACACAGCGGGGAATCAAGAGACCCAGTACTTC. This encodes CATSRYTAGNQETQYF.

In this sample, this clone turned up a few times. The J gene is TRBJ1-5, the V gene TRBV29-1; D gene uncertain. The CDR3 runs to 12 residues. Trimming cost V 4 bases and J 6 bases, with 10 bases left between them. CDR1 SQVTM and CDR2 ANQGSEA come from the germline V gene. The CDR3 reads CSVGAVGQPQHF. The CDR3 nucleotides read TGCAGCGTTGGGGCCGTGGGTCAGCCCCAGCATTTT.

The chain links TRBV5-1 to TRBJ2-3; the D gene is possibly TRBD1 (5 bases). The germline gives CDR1 SGHRS, CDR2 YFSETQ. The V end was cut by 2 bases, the J end by 0 bases, with 10 bases between. The CDR3 is 15 amino acids. CDR3 coding DNA: TGCGCCAGCAGCTTCCAGGGTGGTAGCACAGATACGCAGTATTTT. This codes for CASSFQGGSTDTQYF. The whole variable domain, filled in from reference TRBV5-1 and TRBJ2-3, reads KAGVTQTPRYLIKTRGQQVTLSCSPISGHRSVSWYQQTPGQGLQFLFEYFSETQRNKGNFPGRFSGRQFSNSRSEMNVSTLELGDSALYLCASSFQGGSTDTQYFGPGTRLTVL.

The chain is built from TRBV18 and TRBJ1-2; the D gene is possibly TRBD1 (5 bases). This CDR3 has 13 residues. V was shortened by 3 bases and J by 3 bases, with 8 bases between the two germline ends. Germline-derived CDR1 and CDR2 are KGHSH and LQKENI. CDR3 region: CASSPARDYGYTF. In DNA form, the CDR3 reads TGTGCCAGCTCACCCGCCAGGGACTATGGCTACACCTTC.

This rearrangement joins TRBV6-6 to TRBJ1-2; D gene uncertain. The V gene's germline CDR1 is MNHNY and CDR2 SVGAGI (reference sequence). This CDR3 has 15 residues. The V gene lost 2 bases and the J gene lost 4 bases, with 14 bases spanning the gap. CDR3 sequence reads: CASSYGPLDGYGYTF. DNA for the CDR3: TGTGCCAGCAGTTACGGTCCCCTGGATGGCTATGGCTACACCTTC.